The entry below describes one T cell receptor (beta chain). Methods used by the authors: For nucleated cells, counts were estimated from reference gene primer amplification. The repertoire was sequenced with immunoSEQ multiplex PCR; TCRdb's copy has only in-frame clones and lacks some. The V and J calls and clone size come from that table; D and trimming were worked out from the DNA. The sample records 250,000 to 300,000 clones, roughly 86% being singletons. This record belongs to a study of blood T cell repertoires in COVID-19. Study details: The origin of the acute and convalescent COVID-19 samples was the United States, Italy and Spain.

Per the germline V gene, CDR1 is SEHNR and CDR2 is FQNEAQ (reference sequence). Trimming cost V 4 bases and J 6 bases, with 12 bases left between them. The CDR3 contains 14 residues. The sequencing input was peripheral blood. V and J are TRBV7-9 and TRBJ2-2; weak D call: TRBD1 (5 bases). The origin of this receptor is a woman aged 30 to 39 with COVID-19, enrolled during active disease. CDR3: CASSSPLGPGELFF. The CDR3 DNA sequence: TGTGCCAGCAGCTCTCCATTGGGGCCCGGGGAGCTGTTTTTT.